A single count supports the clone carrying this TCR beta chain. Its antigen is undetermined. RNA was isolated and reverse transcribed to cDNA, the sequencing template. The data were produced by immunoSEQ multiplex PCR, yet TCRdb's version contains in-frame clones alone and is incomplete. The sample holds 200,000 to 250,000 clones; under 40% are singletons and the top ten take about 0.48%. The sample comes from a study of CD8+ T cells in alopecia areata. For the study at large: Tofacitinib administration persisted for 6 to 18 months, succeeded by 6 months off drug.

Study-wide findings and caveats: Tofacitinib yielded significantly lower scalp clonality and fewer expanded CD8+ clones among the top 100. Clarity of TCR sharing across patients fell short of that in mice, possibly HLA-related.

Specified treatment: oral pan-JAK inhibitor, 5-10 mg twice daily. Lesional scalp punch biopsies and peripheral blood were collected from alopecia areata patients. CDR3 size: 15 residues. Germline V gene sequence: CDR1 MNHEY, CDR2 SMNVEV (reference sequence). V shed 5 bases and J shed 0 bases, with 10 bases lying between them. This specimen consisted of CD4+ T cells sorted from blood, obtained between weeks 30 and 35, from a patient treated with tofacitinib. The clonotype comes from a human donor with alopecia areata. This sequence joins TRBV27 and TRBJ1-4; possible D gene TRBD1, 5 bases. CDR3 in amino acids: CASSDLGATNEKLFF. CDR3 DNA: TGTGCCAGCAGTGACCTAGGGGCAACTAATGAAAAACTGTTTTTT.